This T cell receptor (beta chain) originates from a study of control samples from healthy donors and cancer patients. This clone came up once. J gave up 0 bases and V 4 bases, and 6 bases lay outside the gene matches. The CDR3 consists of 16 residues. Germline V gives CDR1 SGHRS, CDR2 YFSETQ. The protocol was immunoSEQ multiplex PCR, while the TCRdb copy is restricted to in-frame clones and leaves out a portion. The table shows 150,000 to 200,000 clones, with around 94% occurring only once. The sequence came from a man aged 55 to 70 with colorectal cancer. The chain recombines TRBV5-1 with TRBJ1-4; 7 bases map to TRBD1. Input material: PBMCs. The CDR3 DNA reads TGCGCCAGCAGCCTCGGACAGGCCCCAACTAATGAAAAACTGTTTTTT. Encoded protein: CASSLGQAPTNEKLFF.